The present T cell receptor beta chain was sequenced within a study of blood T cell repertoires in COVID-19. Whole-study context: From T cells, B-cell-depleted T cells, or PBMCs came the material, which was cDNA or gDNA.

Participants, about 18 to 90 years old, spanned more than 20 US areas. In Cohort 3, a recovered donor had either two negative PCRs, clearance, or symptom resolution. Trimming took 0 bases from V and 2 from J, leaving 7 bases between them. The CDR3 consists of 14 residues. The germline V gene encodes CDR1 SEHNR and CDR2 FQNEAQ (reference sequence). TCRdb's copy holds only in-frame clones and misses some; the assay was immunoSEQ multiplex PCR. Counted here are about 370,000 clones, roughly nine tenths occurring once; the ten biggest clones make up around 1%. Sample: PBMCs or T cells enriched from blood (not recorded which). The clonotype comes from a man younger than 30 who had recovered from COVID-19. The chain joins TRBV7-9 to TRBJ1-2; the D is unclear. CDR3 coding DNA: TGTGCCAGCAGCTTAGCGATCAGGAACTATGGCTACACCTTC. Translation: CASSLAIRNYGYTF. The full variable domain, rest sourced from reference TRBV7-9 and TRBJ1-2, is DTGVSQNPRHKITKRGQNVTFRCDPISEHNRLYWYRQTLGQGPEFLTYFQNEAQLEKSRLLSDRFSAERPKGSFSTLEIQRTEQGDSAMYLCASSLAIRNYGYTFGSGTRLTVV.